This T cell receptor (beta chain) was recorded in a study of cytomegalovirus exposure and HLA in healthy donors (dated by TCRdb to about 2017). Concerning the study at large: An earlier analysis of approximately 640 of the donors reported roughly 270 Gb of sequence data and 117 million unique TCR beta sequences from approximately 180 million T cells. Approximately 310 gigabases of sequencing data and tens of millions of unique TCR sequences were included in an early release covering about 700 HLA-typed donors. Of the roughly 400 genotyped donors, approximately 80% fell in the genetic ancestry cluster associated with self-reported Caucasian donors. The aim of the study was to test whether cataloging public T cell receptors could identify signatures of past pathogen exposure. Using immunosequencing, the study profiled T cell repertoires from 666 subjects and related those repertoires to cytomegalovirus serostatus. In addition to the first cohort of several hundred subjects, a separate validation cohort of 120 different subjects was used. The study combined high-throughput TCR immunosequencing, statistical association of individual TCRs with disease status, and machine learning to predict cytomegalovirus infection status. A later analysis re-examined previously published TCR beta repertoires from 610 or so donors and added high-resolution HLA genotyping to investigate patterns of TCR occurrence. In the later analysis, no new phenotypic data were used to find candidate immune exposures; instead, reliance was placed on TCR beta sequences and their occurrence across donors. In an earlier analysis of several hundred of the donors, high-throughput TCR beta sequencing was used to judge whether each TCR beta V gene segment behaved as functional or pseudogenic. Donor age, sex, ethnicity and CMV serostatus were compiled alongside the repertoire data. A later genetic analysis took genome-wide SNP genotypes for about three fifths of the 666 donors and used that subset as a discovery cohort. All discovery cohort repertoires had been generated on a single sequencing platform. HLA typing covered class I and class II loci at four-digit resolution. Typing coverage varied by locus: roughly 629-640 donors for A, B, C, DRB1 and DQB1; more than 500 for DQA1; some 610 for DPA1; fewer than 480 for DPB1. Because of strong linkage in the cohort, 4 to 6 DR-DQ haplotypes were treated as single units for association and clustering. Among 300 to 450 genotyped donors of the cohort, an average of approximately 230,000 unique TCR beta nucleotide sequences were sequenced per donor, roughly 20% of them non-productive.

In total, approximately 690 healthy bone marrow donors made up the cohort. All cohort members were sampled while nominally healthy, although unrecorded immune exposures were likely present. The donor was CMV seronegative and belonged to the group of 352 seronegative cohort members. A peripheral blood sample was collected from each donor, and TCR beta sequencing was performed on peripheral blood mononuclear cells. Genomic DNA extraction from the blood cell samples was performed with the Qiagen DNeasy Blood Extraction Kit. The V end gives up 0 bases and the J end 0 bases, leaving 3 bases in the junction not matched to a gene. CDR1 and CDR2 were assigned from the germline V gene as SGDLS and YYNGEE. Spanning cysteine to phenylalanine, the CDR3 consists of 16 amino acids. The CDR3 DNA has 48 bases and is translated from base 1. This clone was recorded only once. Its binding antigen is unknown. The record has no base qualities; no much larger clone is one base away.

Receptor libraries were prepared by the immunoSEQ multiplex PCR assay. For the multiplex PCR, a mixture combining 60 forward primers for TCR Vbeta segments and 13 reverse primers for TCR Jbeta segments was used. The CDR3 region of rearranged TCR beta genes was amplified from genomic DNA with a multiplex PCR assay. On the Illumina HiSeq System, the amplified TCR beta libraries were sequenced as 87-base-pair reads. Per the authors' processing: Across the 500 to 850 repertoires, a later analysis counted 60 million to 90 million unique TCR beta chains, 9 million to 14 million of which were shared by at least two donors. To remove PCR and sequencing errors, raw reads were error-corrected and collapsed into unique sequences using a nearest-neighbor algorithm that merged closely related sequences. Alignment of CDR3 sequences to IMGT reference sequences was used to assign V, D and J gene segments. For a sequence to be retained, at least a six-nucleotide match to both a V gene segment and a J gene segment was required. A rearrangement was called productive if the CDR3 had no stop codons and remained in frame with V and J, and every other rearrangement was called non-productive. Following IMGT convention, CDR3 was defined as the stretch from the second conserved V-encoded cysteine to the conserved J-encoded phenylalanine. The earlier analysis of around 640 of the donors excluded sequences that lacked an unambiguous match to a single V gene segment. An earlier analysis of around 600 of the donors classified V segments as functional when productive rearrangements were above 56.7% and as segregating when the standard deviation between donors was above 5%. To diagnose cytomegalovirus status from the catalog of TCR beta chain sequences, a statistical classification framework was built. In a later analysis, V and J genes were assigned by comparing TCR nucleotide sequences against IMGT/GENE-DB human TR gene sequences. In a later analysis, CDR3 sequences and most-parsimonious VDJ recombination scenarios were assigned using the TCRdist pipeline. In a later analysis, every TCR beta chain was defined by the combination of its CDR3 amino acid sequence and its V-gene family, and reads without a unique V-gene family were dropped. As a way to deal with suspected cross-contamination and a sequencing artifact, a later analysis dropped more than 500 nucleotide sequences that were highly shared and had low generation probability. In a later analysis, a clonal expansion index was calculated for each public chain from normalized within-repertoire ranks of inferred template counts. In a later analysis, generation probabilities were computed with a VDJ recombination model fitted to out-of-frame rearrangements, and the resulting probabilities were checked against IGoR. A later analysis scored TCR-TCR, TCR-HLA and TCR-CMV co-occurrence with hypergeometric tests, applying a repertoire-size bias correction to TCR pairs. In a later analysis, false discovery rates were estimated by permuting HLA or CMV assignments 20 times. A later analysis grouped co-occurring TCRs with DBSCAN, adding TCRdist sequence similarity when clustering within HLA-allele-positive subsets. Repertoires with fewer than 30,000 or more than 120,000 public chains, plus five repertoires with anomalous nucleotide sharing, were excluded from co-occurrence clustering. Not all clones reach the TCRdb copy of this immuneACCESS table, which keeps in-frame sequences only. Checked studies attribute under half of the gap to unresolved V genes and leave the rest unexplained. V, J and clone size reflect that table, while D and trimming were determined from the DNA. The sample table records 110,000 to 150,000 clones; about 70% of these occur just once. The ten largest clones represent about 1.8% of the sample.

Beyond this particular receptor, the publication reports: The 87-base-pair reads could not distinguish some IMGT-functional V segments, including TRBV6-2 and TRBV6-3, so those segments were excluded. CMV serostatus was the only immune exposure information available for the cohort. Linkage disequilibrium might explain the correlated functional status among segregating V segments, but an unknown experimental factor could not be ruled out. Compared with equally common non-associated chains, HLA-associated TCR beta chains in a later analysis were more clonally expanded and had lower generation probabilities. Roughly uniform sequencing depth across donors was assumed in presence/absence analyses, although this assumption may not hold. Because HLA typing was unavailable for some donors at each locus, only the typed subset was used in association tests. A later analysis found that most CMV-associated TCR beta chains appeared HLA-restricted, with HLA associations seemingly driven largely by CMV exposure. The sequencing pipeline was judged likely to have produced a cluster of highly shared sequence variants as a technical artifact. Cytomegalovirus status was reported to be diagnosed by the classifier with high specificity and sensitivity in both the original and validation cohorts. In this cohort, only TCR beta chains were sequenced, and detectable features were limited by the absence of alpha or paired-chain data. Because counts were too low, under 20 rarely observed V segments, including chromosome 9 orphons, were left out of the earlier analysis of approximately 500 of the donors. It was suggested by the authors that the approach could potentially be generalized to other disease states and immunological phenotypes. When HLA alleles, especially DR and DQ, strongly co-occurred, attributing TCR associations to individual alleles was difficult. In a later analysis, the rate of TCR association differed among HLA loci, with DRB1 alleles having the most associated TCRs and HLA-C alleles having the fewest. At a false discovery rate of 0.05, a later analysis linked roughly 17,000 TCR beta sequences to specific HLA alleles. A total of about 150 TCR beta chains were listed by the study as associated with cytomegalovirus. According to a later analysis, parvovirus B19, influenza, CMV and Epstein-Barr virus appeared linked to several top co-occurrence clusters. A further reported finding was that TCR beta sequences accurately predicted the HLA-A and HLA-B alleles for most subjects in the first cohort. In vitro tests confirmed that three of the cytomegalovirus-associated TCR beta chains recognize cytomegalovirus antigens. A later genetic analysis associated a missense DCLRE1C variant with V-gene and J-gene trimming of TCR beta chains, and an independent cohort replicated the association. While some public TCRs were present in many individuals, most TCR sequences turned up only very rarely across donors. According to a later genetic analysis, donors in an Asian-associated ancestry cluster had fewer N-insertions in productive TCRs than the roughly 660-donor mean. An earlier analysis of around 500 of the donors showed that most TCR beta V segments appeared in productive rearrangements either about 90% or about 30% of the time, which broadly matched IMGT annotations.

Sequenced sample: PBMCs. The clonotype comes from a woman aged 40-49 years in good health and CMV-seronegative. The sequence links TRBV9 to TRBJ2-1; 7 central nucleotides agree with TRBD2. The nucleotide sequence reads TGTGCCAGCAGCGTAGGAGGCGGGAGCTCCTACAATGAGCAGTTCTTC. The encoded protein is CASSVGGGSSYNEQFF. With all but the CDR3 taken from the reference TRBV9 and TRBJ2-1 genes, the full variable domain is: DSGVTQTPKHLITATGQRVTLRCSPRSGDLSVYWYQQSLDQGLQFLIQYYNGEERAKGNILERFSAQQFPDLHSELNLSSLELGDSALYFCASSVGGGSSYNEQFFGPGTRLTVL.